The 2 T cell receptor beta chains reported below all come from one sample, sequenced in a study of cytomegalovirus exposure and HLA in healthy donors. PCR primers comprised 60 Vbeta and 13 Jbeta primers. Clones were read by immunoSEQ multiplex PCR, and TCRdb kept only the in-frame ones, dropping some. The sample records approximately 160,000 clones, 84% being singletons. Specimen: PBMCs. These receptors came from a man between 18 and 29 years old in good health and CMV-seronegative.

The chain couples TRBV9 to TRBJ2-1; tentative D call: TRBD2 (5 bases). The length of the CDR3 is 15 residues. V dropped 5 bases and J dropped 0 bases, with 12 bases sitting between them. CDR1 is SGDLS, CDR2 YYNGEE, per germline. The CDR3 region is CASRLEDDSYNEQFF. Here the CDR3 DNA reads TGTGCCAGCAGACTAGAAGACGACTCCTACAATGAGCAGTTCTTC.

This clone came up a few times. The rearrangement links TRBV19 to TRBJ1-5; D gene ambiguous. The CDR3 totals 12 residues. The V end lost 6 bases, the J end lost 6 bases, and 9 bases lay between the germline ends. CDR1 is LNHDA, CDR2 SQIVND, per germline (reference sequence). The CDR3 DNA sequence: TGTGCCAGTAGGACGGGGATTCAGCCCCAGCATTTT. Translation gives CASRTGIQPQHF.